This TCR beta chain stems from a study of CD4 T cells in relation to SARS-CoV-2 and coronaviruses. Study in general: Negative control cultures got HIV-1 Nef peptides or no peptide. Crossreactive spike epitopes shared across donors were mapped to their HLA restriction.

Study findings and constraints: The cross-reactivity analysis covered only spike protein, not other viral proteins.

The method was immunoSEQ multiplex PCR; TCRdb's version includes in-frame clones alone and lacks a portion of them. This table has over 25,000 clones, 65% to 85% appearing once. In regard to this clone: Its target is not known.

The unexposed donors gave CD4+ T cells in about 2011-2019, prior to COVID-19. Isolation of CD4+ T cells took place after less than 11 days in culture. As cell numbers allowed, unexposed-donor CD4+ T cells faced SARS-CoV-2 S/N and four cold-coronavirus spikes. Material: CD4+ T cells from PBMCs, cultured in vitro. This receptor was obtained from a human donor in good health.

CDR3 sequence: CASSLETQGLHEQFF. The CDR3 DNA follows: TGTGCCAGCAGCTTAGAAACGCAGGGTCTCCATGAGCAGTTCTTC. V gene TRBV7-2 combines with J gene TRBJ2-1; tentative D call: TRBD1 (5 bases). Germline CDR1 is SGHTA and CDR2 is FQGNSA. The germline V and J ends were trimmed by 1 base and 8 bases, with 15 bases remaining between them. The CDR3 has 15 amino acids.